This record covers a single T cell receptor beta chain. The target antigen is unknown. Sorting that relied on CD45RO/CCR7/CD25/CD127/CD95/CD27 yielded CD4+ naive, central memory, regulatory and stem cell-like memory cells. The sample comes from a study of beta chain features in type 1 diabetes. Overall study results and limits: Across all four CD4+ subsets, people with type 1 diabetes showed modestly shorter TCRB CDR3s.

The length of the CDR3 is 13 residues. V lost 7 bases, J lost 4 bases, and 16 bases lay in between. Germline CDR1 is SQVTM and CDR2 is ANQGSEA. Expressed TCRB transcripts were sequenced because the entire RNA isolate underwent reverse transcription. Profiling relied on immunoSEQ multiplex PCR, and the TCRdb table lists in-frame clones only, not all of them. Among a few hundred thousand clones listed, around 12% were seen once. The chain has TRBV29-1 and TRBJ1-2; no clear D gene. The sequence was obtained from a woman younger than 35 with type 1 diabetes. Source material: naive CD4+ T cells from blood. CDR3 amino acids: CSDRRGFGYGYTF. DNA for the CDR3: TGCAGCGACCGCCGAGGGTTCGGCTATGGCTACACCTTC.